The entry that follows covers one T cell receptor (beta chain) sequence. There are 15 residues in the CDR3. CDR1 and CDR2 (germline): MNHNY, SVGAGI (reference sequence). Trimming took off 11 bases at V and 4 bases at J, with 23 bases between the two ends. This entry belongs to a study of blood T cells in healthy people across ages. The authors ran a second PCR of about 6 to 12 cycles using a sample-barcoded 5' primer and a J-beta primer mix. One entry per CDR3 protein, called by TCRdb with MiXCR from the 5' RACE reads. The top ten clones hold 13% of a sample with roughly 800,000 distinct CDR3 sequences, around 36% of them seen once.

The TCR comes from a man between 18 and 35 years old in good health. Sequenced: blood. The V call is TRBV6-6, the J call TRBJ1-2, with D maybe TRBD1 (6 bases). In nucleotides, the CDR3 is TGTGCCGGCACCCTAACAGAGACAGGCATCTATGGCTACACCTTC. It translates to CAGTLTETGIYGYTF.